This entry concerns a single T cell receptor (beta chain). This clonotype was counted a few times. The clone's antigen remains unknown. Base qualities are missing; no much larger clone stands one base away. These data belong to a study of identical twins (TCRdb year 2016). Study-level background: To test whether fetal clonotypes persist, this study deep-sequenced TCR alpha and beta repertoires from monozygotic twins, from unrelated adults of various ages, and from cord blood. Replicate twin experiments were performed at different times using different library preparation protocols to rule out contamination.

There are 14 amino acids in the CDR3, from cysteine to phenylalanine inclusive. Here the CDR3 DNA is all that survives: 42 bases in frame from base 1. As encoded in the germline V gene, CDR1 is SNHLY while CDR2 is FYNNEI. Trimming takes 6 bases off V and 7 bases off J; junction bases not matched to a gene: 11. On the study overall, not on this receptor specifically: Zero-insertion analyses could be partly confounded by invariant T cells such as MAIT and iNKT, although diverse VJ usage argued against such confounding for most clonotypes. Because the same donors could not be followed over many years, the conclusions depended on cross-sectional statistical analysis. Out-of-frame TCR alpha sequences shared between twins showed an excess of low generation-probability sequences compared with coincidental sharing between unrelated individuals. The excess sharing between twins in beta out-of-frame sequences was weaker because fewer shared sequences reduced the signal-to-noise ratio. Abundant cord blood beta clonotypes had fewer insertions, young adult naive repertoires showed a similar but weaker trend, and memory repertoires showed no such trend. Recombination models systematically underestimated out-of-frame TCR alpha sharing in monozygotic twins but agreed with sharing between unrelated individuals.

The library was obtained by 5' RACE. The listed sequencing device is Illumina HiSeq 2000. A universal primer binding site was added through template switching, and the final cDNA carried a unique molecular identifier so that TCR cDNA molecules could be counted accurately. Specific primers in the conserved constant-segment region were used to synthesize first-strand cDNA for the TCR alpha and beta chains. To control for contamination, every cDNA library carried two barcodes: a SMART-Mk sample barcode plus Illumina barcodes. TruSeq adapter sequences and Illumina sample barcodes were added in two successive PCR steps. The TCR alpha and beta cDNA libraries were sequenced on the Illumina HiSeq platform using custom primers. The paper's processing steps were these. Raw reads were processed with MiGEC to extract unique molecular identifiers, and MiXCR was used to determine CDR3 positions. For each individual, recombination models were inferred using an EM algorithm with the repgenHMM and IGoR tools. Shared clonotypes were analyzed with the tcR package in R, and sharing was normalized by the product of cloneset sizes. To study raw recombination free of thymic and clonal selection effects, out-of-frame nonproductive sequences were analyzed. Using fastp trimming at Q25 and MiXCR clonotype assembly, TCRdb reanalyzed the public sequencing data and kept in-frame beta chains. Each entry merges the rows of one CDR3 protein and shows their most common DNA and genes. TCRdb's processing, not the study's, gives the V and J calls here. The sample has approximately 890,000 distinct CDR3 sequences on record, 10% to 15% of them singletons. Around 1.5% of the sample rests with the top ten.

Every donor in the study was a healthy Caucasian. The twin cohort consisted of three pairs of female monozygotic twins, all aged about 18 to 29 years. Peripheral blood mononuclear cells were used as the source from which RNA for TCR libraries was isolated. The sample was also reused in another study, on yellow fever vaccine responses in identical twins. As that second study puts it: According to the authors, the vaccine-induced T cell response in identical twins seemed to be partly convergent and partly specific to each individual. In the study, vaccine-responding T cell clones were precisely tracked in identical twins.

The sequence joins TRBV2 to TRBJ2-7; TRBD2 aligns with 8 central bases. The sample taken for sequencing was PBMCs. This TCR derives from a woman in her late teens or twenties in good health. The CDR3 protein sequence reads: CASRSTSATMEQYF. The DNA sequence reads TGTGCCAGCAGATCGACTAGCGCGACGATGGAGCAGTACTTC.